Each of the 26 T cell receptor beta chains below was sequenced from the same sample in a study of blood T cell repertoires in COVID-19. Generated by immunoSEQ multiplex PCR, the TCRdb table keeps only in-frame clones and is missing some. Here the sample spans 300,000 to 400,000 clones, roughly 90% being singletons. The sample taken for sequencing was peripheral blood. These receptors were taken from a woman in her 70s with COVID-19, enrolled during active disease.

This clone is a singleton in its sample. The rearrangement links TRBV7-8 to TRBJ1-5, with D perhaps TRBD1 (6 bases). The length of the CDR3 is 14 residues. Trimming removed 2 bases from V and 2 bases from J, with 7 bases in between. Germline lookup yields CDR1 SGHVS and CDR2 FQNEAQ. As DNA, the CDR3 is TGTGCCAGCAGCTTACCAGGGGGCAATCAGCCCCAGCATTTT. It codes for CASSLPGGNQPQHF.

This chain uses TRBV5-5 with TRBJ1-1; perhaps TRBD1 as D (6 bases). V lost 0 bases and J lost 5, with 8 bases in between. Germline V CDR1 and CDR2: SGHKS, YYEKEE (reference sequence). CDR3 size: 13 residues. The CDR3 loop reads CASSLETGTEAFF. CDR3 bases: TGTGCCAGCAGCTTGGAAACAGGGACTGAAGCTTTCTTT.

The rearrangement links TRBV19 to TRBJ1-1; the D gene is possibly TRBD1 (6 bases). V was trimmed by 5 bases and J by 2 bases, leaving 12 bases between them. This CDR3 comprises 14 residues. Germline-derived CDR1 and CDR2 are LNHDA and SQIVND (reference sequence). CDR3 coding DNA: TGTGCCAGTAGTCCCCGGGACATCAACACTGAAGCTTTCTTT. Translated, it gives CASSPRDINTEAFF.

The gene calls are TRBV20-1 and TRBJ2-1; no firm D call. This CDR3 has 11 residues. The V gene's germline CDR1 is DFQATT and CDR2 SNEGSKA (reference sequence). The CDR3 nucleotides are TGCAGCTTAGCCACGTCGGTTGGGCAGTTCTTC. Encoded protein: CSLATSVGQFF.

The chain combines TRBV5-1 with TRBJ1-2; no clear D gene. Trimming took off 4 bases at V and 1 base at J, with 5 bases between the two ends. Looked up from germline, CDR1 is SGHRS and CDR2 is YFSETQ. The CDR3 sequence is 12 residues long. The DNA of the CDR3 is TGCGCCAGCAGCCCTCTTAACTATGGCTACACCTTC. Its translation: CASSPLNYGYTF.

The chain links TRBV5-4 to TRBJ1-2; D may be TRBD1 (6 bases). The CDR3 length is 14 residues. V shed 7 bases and J shed 4 bases, with 17 bases lying between them. Germline loops: CDR1 SGHNT, CDR2 YYREEE (reference sequence). The CDR3 spells CASRPQGAVYGYTF. The CDR3 DNA follows: TGTGCCAGCCGACCACAGGGTGCTGTCTATGGCTACACCTTC.

This rearrangement joins TRBV27 to TRBJ1-2; TRBD1 agrees at 9 bases. From germline, CDR1 is MNHEY and CDR2 SMNVEV (reference sequence). Trimming took 0 bases from V and 2 from J; bases not matched to a gene: 1. The CDR3 runs to 15 residues. The CDR3, as DNA: TGTGCCAGCAGTTTATCCGGGACAGGGAACTATGGCTACACCTTC. This translates into CASSLSGTGNYGYTF.

The rearrangement uses TRBV11-2 and TRBJ1-3, with D perhaps matching TRBD1 (5 bases). Trimming removed 1 base at V and 0 bases at J, with 10 bases between. The germline V gene has CDR1 SGHAT and CDR2 FQNNGV. The CDR3 is 16 residues long. The CDR3 is CASSLVGHPSGNTIYF. As DNA, the CDR3 is TGTGCCAGCAGCTTAGTAGGACATCCCTCTGGAAACACCATATATTTT.

This chain connects TRBV27 to TRBJ2-3; the match to TRBD2 covers 9 bases. This CDR3 is 15 amino acids long. J gave up 11 bases and V 5 bases, and 14 bases lay outside the gene matches. Germline values: CDR1 MNHEY, CDR2 SMNVEV (reference sequence). This chain's CDR3 is CASSLRTSALGEQYF. CDR3 bases: TGTGCCAGCAGTCTAAGGACTAGCGCCCTGGGGGAGCAGTATTTT.

The genes are TRBV6-5 and TRBJ1-1; the D is unclear. The CDR3 has 13 amino acids. CDR1 is MNHEY, CDR2 SVGAGI, per germline. V was shortened by 10 bases and J by 1 base, with 13 bases between the two germline ends. CDR3 sequence (DNA): TGTGCCACCCAGAGGGTCCGGAACACTGAAGCTTTCTTT. Protein product: CATQRVRNTEAFF.

This clone was seen only once. CDR3 nucleotide sequence: TGTGCCAGCAGCTTGTCGGCAGGGGGCACGAGAGCTTTCTTT. This sequence encodes CASSLSAGGTRAFF. The V call is TRBV5-6, the J call TRBJ1-1, with 8 bases fitting TRBD1. The CDR3 is 14 amino acids. Germline trimming cut 1 base from V and 10 bases from J; bases unmatched to any gene: 9. Per germline, CDR1 SGHDT and CDR2 YYEEEE.

The gene calls are TRBV6-5 and TRBJ1-5; D is ambiguous. The CDR3 consists of 13 residues. The V end was cut by 6 bases, the J end by 4 bases, with 10 bases between. Per germline, CDR1 MNHEY and CDR2 SVGAGI. The chain's CDR3 is CASRPTGNQPQHF. The CDR3 DNA is TGTGCCAGCAGACCTACGGGGAATCAGCCCCAGCATTTT.

As regards this clone: The same CDR3 also results from other DNA sequences found in this sample. The gene calls are TRBV19 and TRBJ1-1, with D maybe TRBD1 (5 bases). Germline V lookup: CDR1 LNHDA, CDR2 SQIVND (reference sequence). Trimming pared 5 bases from V and 5 bases from J, leaving 9 bases between. The CDR3 consists of 12 residues. CDR3 bases: TGTGCCAGTAGTTGGGGGGGAACTGAAGCTTTCTTT. It encodes CASSWGGTEAFF.

This clone appeared a single time. This chain links TRBV30 with TRBJ2-5, with 8 positions matching TRBD2. Germline V lookup: CDR1 GTSNPN, CDR2 SVGIG (reference sequence). There are 11 residues in the CDR3. Trimming cost V 8 bases and J 1 base; bases outside gene matches: 0. CDR3 nucleotide sequence: TGTGCCGCGGGGGGCCAAGAGACCCAGTACTTC. Its translation: CAAGGQETQYF.

The chain carries TRBV28 and TRBJ1-5, with TRBD1 identical over 7 bases. The V gene's germline CDR1 is MDHEN and CDR2 SYDVKM. The trim removed 4 bases at V and 5 bases at J, leaving 11 bases unmatched. The CDR3 is made up of 16 amino acids. CDR3 region: CASSSAGGSPYQPQHF. CDR3 nucleotides: TGTGCCAGCAGTTCAGCAGGGGGATCGCCTTATCAGCCCCAGCATTTT.

V gene TRBV2 combines with J gene TRBJ2-7; possibly TRBD1 for D (6 bases). Germline CDR1 and CDR2: SNHLY and FYNNEI. V was clipped by 4 bases and J by 6 bases, with 19 bases between them. The CDR3 contains 15 residues. This chain's CDR3 is CASSGRDTALPEQYF. The CDR3 DNA reads as TGTGCCAGCAGTGGCCGGGACACGGCCCTTCCCGAGCAGTACTTC.

The chain recombines TRBV6-5 with TRBJ1-6; TRBD1 aligns across 10 bases. Germline lookup yields CDR1 MNHEY and CDR2 SVGAGI. The ends lost 7 bases at V and 4 bases at J; junction bases unmatched: 4. The CDR3 is made up of 15 amino acids. This CDR3 reads CASNRQGAYNSPLHF. The CDR3, as DNA: TGTGCCAGCAACCGACAGGGGGCTTATAATTCACCCCTCCACTTT.

The chain recombines TRBV5-1 with TRBJ1-3; 8 bases map to TRBD1. Germline CDR1 reads SGHRS; CDR2 reads YFSETQ. The CDR3 is 19 amino acids. The ends lost 1 base at V and 8 bases at J; junction bases unmatched: 20. The CDR3 DNA is TGCGCCAGCAGCTTGTACCCGGCGGGAACAGGGGGAAATGGGGACACCATATATTTT. Translating it yields CASSLYPAGTGGNGDTIYF.

This chain uses TRBV30 with TRBJ1-1; TRBD1 is a possible D gene (6 bases). The germline gives CDR1 GTSNPN, CDR2 SVGIG (reference sequence). The CDR3 is 13 residues long. Trimming removed 8 bases from V and 4 bases from J, with 17 bases in between. The CDR3 DNA reads as TGTGCCCCTCAGCAACAGGGTGGCACTGAAGCTTTCTTT. This sequence encodes CAPQQQGGTEAFF.

The chain uses TRBV27 and TRBJ2-1; 9 bases match TRBD2. The V segment lost 10 bases and the J segment 0 bases; nucleotides outside the gene matches: 7. The CDR3 consists of 15 residues. Germline loops: CDR1 MNHEY, CDR2 SMNVEV (reference sequence). Written as DNA, the CDR3 is TGTGCCACCACGGTTAGCGGGAGCTCCTACAATGAGCAGTTCTTC. Its translation: CATTVSGSSYNEQFF.

V is TRBV2 and J is TRBJ2-7; D might be TRBD2 (5 bases). V lost 4 bases, J lost 3 bases, and 10 bases lay in between. CDR1 and CDR2 (germline): SNHLY, FYNNEI. The CDR3 runs 13 residues. The CDR3 loop is CASSVTSGYEQYF. Here the CDR3 DNA reads TGTGCCAGCAGTGTAACCAGCGGCTACGAGCAGTACTTC.

The V call is TRBV20-1, the J call TRBJ2-5; the D is unclear. There are 11 residues in the CDR3. The germline V gene encodes CDR1 DFQATT and CDR2 SNEGSKA (reference sequence). V gave up 3 bases and J gave up 7 bases, with 9 bases separating them. In nucleotides, the CDR3 is TGCAGTGCTAGCGGGTTTGGGACCCAGTACTTC. It is translated as CSASGFGTQYF.

The CDR3 coding sequence is TGCGCCAGCAGCCAAGGTGATCTCTCTCCGAGGGGGCTTGGGAATGGCTACACCTTC. Translating it yields CASSQGDLSPRGLGNGYTF. The chain recombines TRBV4-1 with TRBJ1-2; 7 bases agree with TRBD1. Germline lookup yields CDR1 MGHRA and CDR2 YSYEKL. This CDR3 has 19 residues. V shed 1 base and J 6 bases; nucleotides not matched to a gene: 20.

This clone was seen more than once but under ten times. This chain connects TRBV6-5 to TRBJ1-1, with D uncertain. The germline V gene has CDR1 MNHEY and CDR2 SVGAGI. There are 11 residues in the CDR3. The V and J ends lost 9 bases and 3 bases respectively, with 8 bases between them. The DNA of the CDR3 is TGTGCCAGTTTCTTAGACACTGAAGCTTTCTTT. The encoded protein is CASFLDTEAFF.

This chain uses TRBV6-5 with TRBJ1-2, with 7 bases aligning to TRBD1. Trimming cost V 10 bases and J 5 bases; bases outside gene matches: 10. The germline CDR1 and CDR2 sequences are MNHEY and SVGAGI. This CDR3 is 13 amino acids long. CDR3: CATQTRGQYGYTF. In DNA form, the CDR3 reads TGTGCCACCCAGACTAGGGGGCAATATGGCTACACCTTC.

The chain links TRBV7-2 to TRBJ2-3, with D possibly being TRBD1 (6 bases). The germline CDR1 and CDR2 sequences are SGHTA and FQGNSA. Trimming cost V 5 bases and J 5 bases, with 14 bases left between them. This CDR3 has 14 amino acids. The CDR3 reads CASSPIRGKDTQYF. CDR3 in DNA: TGTGCCAGCAGCCCGATAAGGGGGAAAGATACGCAGTATTTT.